This TCR beta chain comes out of a study of shared clonotypes between healthy human individuals. Overall study findings and caveats: Clonotypes that were shared across a few donors made up 4% to 6% of naive CD4 clonotypes.

On this clone: Its target is unknown.

The input for sorted-subset replicate PCRs was 200 ng DNA, some 30,000 T cell genomes. TCRdb's table, derived via immunoSEQ multiplex PCR, lists solely in-frame clones and lacks some. The sample includes some 2,100,000 clones, around 93% of them seen just once. CDR1 and CDR2 (germline): MNHEY, SVGAGI. V was clipped by 0 bases and J by 7 bases, with 12 bases between them. The CDR3 length is 14 residues. Naive CD8 cells lacked CD45RO, underwent positive selection for CCR7 and left out terminally differentiated effector memory CD45RA+ cells. The sequenced material came from naive CD8+ T cells from PBMCs. J is TRBJ1-1 and V is TRBV6-5, with TRBD1 as a possible D gene (5 bases). This clonotype originated in a man between 18 and 35 years old in good health. Some clones in this sample may be carry-over from other donors' samples. CDR3 DNA sequence: TGTGCCAGCAGTTACTCGCCAGGGAAACATGAAGCTTTCTTT. This translates into CASSYSPGKHEAFF.